Shown below are 21 T cell receptor beta chains from a single sample sequenced in a study of T cell repertoires in cytomegalovirus infection. TCRdb called the reads again in MiXCR, with one record for every CDR3 protein. The sample yields some 920,000 distinct CDR3 sequences, around 30% seen once. No antigens are known for them. Here the sequenced sample was cultured CD8+ T cells from PBMCs, taken from culture after CMV antigen stimulation. The receptors come from a human donor in good health (CMV status not recorded). Some clones in this sample may be carry-over from other donors' samples.

In its sample, this clonotype was seen a few times. This chain connects TRBV27 to TRBJ2-5, with D perhaps TRBD1 (7 bases). The V gene's germline CDR1 is MNHEY and CDR2 SMNVEV (reference sequence). The V and J ends lost 10 bases and 2 bases respectively, with 17 bases between them. The CDR3 sequence is 14 residues long. The CDR3 coding sequence is TGTGCCACCTTCGGAGGGGGCCAACAAGAGACCCAGTACTTC. It specifies CATFGGGQQETQYF.

In this sample, this clonotype turned up many times. The chain employs TRBV7-8 and TRBJ1-2, with a weak D call TRBD1 (5 bases). This CDR3 is 14 amino acids long. Germline lookup yields CDR1 SGHVS and CDR2 FQNEAQ. With 4 bases removed from V and 8 bases from J, the gap between germline ends came to 17 bases. The CDR3 sequence: CASSSPRRVPGYTF. Written as DNA, the CDR3 is TGTGCCAGCAGCTCCCCCCGCAGGGTCCCCGGCTACACCTTC.

The chain combines TRBV6-6 with TRBJ2-2; no definite D call. Between the trimmed V and J ends, which lost 6 bases and 3 bases, there was a span of 14 bases. The CDR3 runs to 15 residues. Germline assignment: CDR1 MNHNY and CDR2 SVGAGI (reference sequence). The CDR3 region is CASRDKTDYTGELFF. The CDR3 DNA reads TGTGCCAGCAGAGACAAGACCGACTACACCGGGGAGCTGTTTTTT.

There are a few counts of this clonotype. This sequence joins TRBV5-4 and TRBJ2-1; tentatively, D is TRBD1 (5 bases). This CDR3 spans 12 amino acids. Germline V gives CDR1 SGHNT, CDR2 YYREEE (reference sequence). V gave up 9 bases and J gave up 8 bases, with 15 bases separating them. In DNA, the CDR3 is TGTGCCACATGGACACGGCCGCATGAGCAGTTCTTC. Residues: CATWTRPHEQFF.

This sequence joins TRBV5-4 and TRBJ1-4; no definite D call. The V end was cut by 0 bases, the J end by 5 bases, with 14 bases between. The CDR3 runs to 16 residues. From germline, CDR1 is SGHNT and CDR2 YYREEE (reference sequence). The CDR3 DNA reads as TGTGCCAGCAGCTTGGCGAGGGAGGCAAGGAATGAAAAACTGTTTTTT. Translation: CASSLAREARNEKLFF.

The rearrangement joins TRBV19 to TRBJ1-2; D gene ambiguous. There are 16 residues in the CDR3. Trimming took 1 base from V and 1 from J, leaving 13 bases between them. Germline CDR1 is LNHDA and CDR2 is SQIVND (reference sequence). CDR3 bases: TGTGCCAGTAGTATAGGAGAGGGAAGACGTAACTATGGCTACACCTTC. Residues: CASSIGEGRRNYGYTF.

This clonotype was detected only a few times. This chain uses TRBV4-1 with TRBJ1-1; D gene ambiguous. Germline V lookup: CDR1 MGHRA, CDR2 YSYEKL. This CDR3 contains 13 residues. V lost 3 bases, J lost 7 bases, and 12 bases lay in between. The CDR3 DNA is TGCGCCAGCAGCCAGGCCAGAAGAGATGAAGCTTTCTTT. Translated, it gives CASSQARRDEAFF.

The chain is built from TRBV5-1 and TRBJ2-1; 11 positions match TRBD1. Germline V gene data show CDR1 as SGHRS and CDR2 as YFSETQ. CDR3 size: 17 residues. V lost 3 bases to trimming and J lost 0 bases; unmatched junction nucleotides: 5. The CDR3 DNA reads TGCGCCAGCAGCTGGGACAGGGGGAGCCTCTCCTACAATGAGCAGTTCTTC. Protein sequence: CASSWDRGSLSYNEQFF.

This clonotype was observed a few times. The V gene is TRBV7-9, the J gene TRBJ1-4; a possible D gene is TRBD1 (5 bases). This CDR3 spans 14 amino acids. Per germline, CDR1 SEHNR and CDR2 FQNEAQ (reference sequence). The V end was cut by 2 bases, the J end by 5 bases, with 9 bases between. The CDR3 bases are TGTGCCAGCAGCTTACCCAGGGAAAATGAAAAACTGTTTTTT. Translating it yields CASSLPRENEKLFF.

This clonotype was recorded a few times. The chain joins TRBV4-1 to TRBJ2-2; 8 bases line up with TRBD1. The germline CDR1 and CDR2 sequences are MGHRA and YSYEKL. CDR3 length: 17 residues. J lost 4 bases, V lost 2 bases, and 9 bases had no gene match. This CDR3 reads CASSQFPTGESTGELFF. The DNA of the CDR3 is TGCGCCAGCAGCCAATTCCCGACAGGGGAAAGCACCGGGGAGCTGTTTTTT.

This clonotype was found a few times. The chain combines TRBV18 with TRBJ2-2; 7 bases map to TRBD1. The CDR3 consists of 18 residues. The J segment lost 2 bases and the V segment lost 2 bases, leaving 11 bases of the junction unmatched. Germline CDR1 and CDR2: KGHSH and LQKENI. CDR3 coding DNA: TGTGCCAGCTCACCATCTAGGACAGGAAATCATAACACCGGGGAGCTGTTTTTT. Amino acids: CASSPSRTGNHNTGELFF.

The rearrangement links TRBV19 to TRBJ1-1, with a weak D call TRBD1 (5 bases). The germline V gene encodes CDR1 LNHDA and CDR2 SQIVND (reference sequence). This CDR3 comprises 12 residues. Trimming removed 6 bases at V and 7 bases at J, with 12 bases between. CDR3 DNA: TGTGCCAGTAGGGCCGAGGGACTTGAAGCTTTCTTT. Its protein is CASRAEGLEAFF.

The chain joins TRBV12-3 or TRBV12-4 to TRBJ2-7; 8 bases are shared with TRBD2. J gave up 2 bases and V 5 bases, and 17 bases lay outside the gene matches. The CDR3 contains 18 residues. The CDR3 DNA reads TGTGCCAGCAGTACGGGAGGGGGGTCGTATAAGACAGCCTACGAGCAGTACTTC. As protein: CASSTGGGSYKTAYEQYF.

The V gene is TRBV12-3 or TRBV12-4, the J gene TRBJ1-5, with D perhaps matching TRBD1 (5 bases). This CDR3 has 11 amino acids. V shed 5 bases and J shed 11 bases, with 10 bases lying between them. The chain's CDR3 is CASSPGHSQHF. Here the CDR3 DNA reads TGTGCCAGCAGTCCAGGGCATTCCCAGCATTTT.

V is TRBV19 and J is TRBJ2-1, with D tentatively TRBD2 (7 bases). This CDR3 is 16 amino acids long. The ends were cut back, 2 bases at V and 6 bases at J, with 17 bases in the middle. Per the germline V gene, CDR1 is LNHDA and CDR2 is SQIVND (reference sequence). The CDR3 here is CASSITSGGGFNEQFF. In DNA form, the CDR3 reads TGTGCCAGTAGTATAACCTCGGGGGGCGGTTTCAATGAGCAGTTCTTC.

This chain connects TRBV9 to TRBJ2-1; no firm D call. This CDR3 is 13 amino acids long. Germline values: CDR1 SGDLS, CDR2 YYNGEE. V was cut by 2 bases and J by 5 bases, with 8 bases left in between. CDR3 region: CASSVGNDNEQFF. The DNA of the CDR3 is TGTGCCAGCAGCGTGGGGAACGACAATGAGCAGTTCTTC. The full variable domain, rest sourced from reference TRBV9 and TRBJ2-1, is DSGVTQTPKHLITATGQRVTLRCSPRSGDLSVYWYQQSLDQGLQFLIQYYNGEERAKGNILERFSAQQFPDLHSELNLSSLELGDSALYFCASSVGNDNEQFFGPGTRLTVL.

The gene calls are TRBV12-3 or TRBV12-4 and TRBJ2-7, with D uncertain. Trimming removed 7 bases from V and 9 bases from J, with 25 bases in between. The CDR3 contains 15 residues. CDR3 region: CASTSDEWPSGPQYF. CDR3 coding DNA: TGTGCCAGCACCTCCGACGAATGGCCCTCCGGGCCGCAGTACTTC.

The V call is TRBV4-3, the J call TRBJ1-5, with unresolved D. Trimming cost V 0 bases and J 1 base, with 7 bases left between them. The CDR3 sequence is 15 residues long. Germline V gene lookup returns CDR1 LGHNA and CDR2 YSLEER. Here the CDR3 DNA reads TGCGCCAGCAGCCAAGATGGCCAGAGCAATCAGCCCCAGCATTTT. Translating it yields CASSQDGQSNQPQHF.

Details on this clonotype: The germline gene is not matched at one end of the junction; a read error may be the cause. The chain is built from TRBV12-3 or TRBV12-4 and TRBJ1-2, with 9 bases that match TRBD1. This CDR3 contains 14 residues. DNA for the CDR3: TGTACCAGCAGTCTACAGGGGGCGGGCTATGGCTACACCTTC. This gives the protein CTSSLQGAGYGYTF.

Note on this clonotype: A junction boundary mismatches the germline segment, possibly from a read error. The chain carries TRBV7-9 and TRBJ2-1, with a weak D call TRBD2 (5 bases). The CDR3 spans 13 residues. The germline V gene encodes CDR1 SEHNR and CDR2 FQNEAQ (reference sequence). Here the CDR3 DNA reads TGTGCCAACAGCTTTGTTGGTGAGGGTGAGCAGTTCTTC. Protein sequence: CANSFVGEGEQFF.

This chain joins TRBV20-1 and TRBJ2-3; no firm D call. CDR3 length: 18 amino acids. Trimming stripped 0 bases from V and 0 bases from J, with 19 bases between. Per germline, CDR1 DFQATT and CDR2 SNEGSKA (reference sequence). This chain's CDR3 is CSARDQYGTELSTDTQYF. The CDR3, as DNA: TGCAGTGCTAGAGATCAATACGGCACCGAATTAAGCACAGATACGCAGTATTTT.